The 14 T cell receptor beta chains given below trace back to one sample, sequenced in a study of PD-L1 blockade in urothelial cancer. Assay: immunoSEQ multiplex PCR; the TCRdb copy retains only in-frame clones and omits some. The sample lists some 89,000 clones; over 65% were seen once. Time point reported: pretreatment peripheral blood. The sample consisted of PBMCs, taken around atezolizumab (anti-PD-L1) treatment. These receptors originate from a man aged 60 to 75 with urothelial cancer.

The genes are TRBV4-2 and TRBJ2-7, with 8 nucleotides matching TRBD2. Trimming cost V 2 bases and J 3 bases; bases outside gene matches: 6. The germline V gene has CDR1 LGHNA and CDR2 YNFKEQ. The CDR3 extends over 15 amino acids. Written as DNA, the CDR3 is TGTGCCAGCAGCCAAAGCGGTAGCGGGGACTACGAGCAGTACTTC. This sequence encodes CASSQSGSGDYEQYF.

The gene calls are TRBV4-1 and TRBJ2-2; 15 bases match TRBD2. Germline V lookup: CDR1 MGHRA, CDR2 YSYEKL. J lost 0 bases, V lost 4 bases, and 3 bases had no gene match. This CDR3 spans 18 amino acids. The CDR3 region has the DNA TGCGCCAGCAGCCTACGGACTAGCGGGGGGGCGAACACCGGGGAGCTGTTTTTT. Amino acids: CASSLRTSGGANTGELFF.

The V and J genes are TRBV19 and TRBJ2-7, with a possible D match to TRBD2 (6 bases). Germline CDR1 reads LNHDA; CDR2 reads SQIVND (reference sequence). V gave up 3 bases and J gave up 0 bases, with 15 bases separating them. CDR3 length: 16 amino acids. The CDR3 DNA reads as TGTGCCAGTAGTATTCAGGGACGGGGAGGCTCCTACGAGCAGTACTTC. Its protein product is CASSIQGRGGSYEQYF.

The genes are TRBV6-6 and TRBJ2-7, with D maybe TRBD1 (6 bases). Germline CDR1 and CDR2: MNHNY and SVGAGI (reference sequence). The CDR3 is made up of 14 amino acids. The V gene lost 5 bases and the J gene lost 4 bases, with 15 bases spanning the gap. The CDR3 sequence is CASSQQGSGYEQYF. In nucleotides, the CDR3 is TGTGCCAGCAGTCAACAGGGTTCGGGATACGAGCAGTACTTC.

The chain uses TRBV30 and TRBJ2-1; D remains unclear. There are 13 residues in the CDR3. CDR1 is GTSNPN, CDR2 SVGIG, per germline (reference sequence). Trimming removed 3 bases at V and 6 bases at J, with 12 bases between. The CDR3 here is CAWSQASLNEQFF. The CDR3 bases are TGTGCCTGGAGCCAGGCTTCCCTCAATGAGCAGTTCTTC.

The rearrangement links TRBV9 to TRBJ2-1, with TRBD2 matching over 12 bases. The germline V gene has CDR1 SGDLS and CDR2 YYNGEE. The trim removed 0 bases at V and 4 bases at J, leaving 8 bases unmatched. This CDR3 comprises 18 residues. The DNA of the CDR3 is TGTGCCAGCAGCGTAGACCTGGCTAGCGGGGGGGCTTACAATGAGCAGTTCTTC. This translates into CASSVDLASGGAYNEQFF.

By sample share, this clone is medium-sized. CDR3 loop: CAWSETGVIGVNGYTF. The CDR3, as DNA: TGTGCCTGGAGTGAGACAGGGGTAATAGGAGTGAATGGCTACACCTTC. The V call is TRBV30, the J call TRBJ1-2; 8 bases line up with TRBD1. The CDR3 consists of 16 residues. Germline V gene sequence: CDR1 GTSNPN, CDR2 SVGIG (reference sequence). V gave up 1 base and J gave up 6 bases; unmatched junction bases: 13.

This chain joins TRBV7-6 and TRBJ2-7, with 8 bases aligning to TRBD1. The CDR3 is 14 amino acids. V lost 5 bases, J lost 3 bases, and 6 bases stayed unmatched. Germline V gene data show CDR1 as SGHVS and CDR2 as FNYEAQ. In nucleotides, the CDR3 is TGTGCCAGCAGCCTGTGGACAGGGAACTACGAGCAGTACTTC. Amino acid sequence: CASSLWTGNYEQYF. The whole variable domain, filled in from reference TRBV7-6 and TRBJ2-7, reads GAGVSQSPRYKVTKRGQDVALRCDPISGHVSLYWYRQALGQGPEFLTYFNYEAQQDKSGLPNDRFSAERPEGSISTLTIQRTEQRDSAMYRCASSLWTGNYEQYFGPGTRLTVT.

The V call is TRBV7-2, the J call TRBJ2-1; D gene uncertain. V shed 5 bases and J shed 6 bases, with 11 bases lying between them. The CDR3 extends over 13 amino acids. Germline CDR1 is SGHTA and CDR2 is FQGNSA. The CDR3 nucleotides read TGTGCCAGCAGCGGTGGGCCCCTCAATGAGCAGTTCTTC. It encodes CASSGGPLNEQFF. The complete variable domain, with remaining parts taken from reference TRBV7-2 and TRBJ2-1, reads GAGVSQSPSNKVTEKGKDVELRCDPISGHTALYWYRQSLGQGLEFLIYFQGNSAPDKSGLPSDRFSAERTGGSVSTLTIQRTQQEDSAVYLCASSGGPLNEQFFGPGTRLTVL.

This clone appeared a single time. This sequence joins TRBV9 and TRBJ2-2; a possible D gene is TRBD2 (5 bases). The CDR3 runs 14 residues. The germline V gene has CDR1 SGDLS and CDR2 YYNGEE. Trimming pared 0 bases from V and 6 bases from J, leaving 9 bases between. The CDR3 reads CASSVAGIAGELFF. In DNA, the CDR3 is TGTGCCAGCAGCGTAGCCGGGATCGCCGGGGAGCTGTTTTTT.

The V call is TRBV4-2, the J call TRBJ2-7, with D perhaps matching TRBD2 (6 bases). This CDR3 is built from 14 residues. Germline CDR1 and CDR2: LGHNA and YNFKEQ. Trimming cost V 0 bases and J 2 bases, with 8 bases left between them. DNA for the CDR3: TGTGCCAGCAGCCAAGACTGGACTACCTACGAGCAGTACTTC. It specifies CASSQDWTTYEQYF.

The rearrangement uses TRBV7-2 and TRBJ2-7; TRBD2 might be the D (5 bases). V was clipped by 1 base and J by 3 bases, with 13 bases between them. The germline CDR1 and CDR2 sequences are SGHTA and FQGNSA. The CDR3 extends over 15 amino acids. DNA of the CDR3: TGTGCCAGCAGCTTAGTTTCGGGGTGGGACTACGAGCAGTACTTC. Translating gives CASSLVSGWDYEQYF.

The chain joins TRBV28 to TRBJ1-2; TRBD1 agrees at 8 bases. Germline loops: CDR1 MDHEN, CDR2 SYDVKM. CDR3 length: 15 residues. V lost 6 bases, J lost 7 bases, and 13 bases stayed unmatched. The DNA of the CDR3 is TGTGCCAGCAGCCTGGGACAGGTGGGAGGAGGTGGCTACACCTTC. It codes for CASSLGQVGGGGYTF.

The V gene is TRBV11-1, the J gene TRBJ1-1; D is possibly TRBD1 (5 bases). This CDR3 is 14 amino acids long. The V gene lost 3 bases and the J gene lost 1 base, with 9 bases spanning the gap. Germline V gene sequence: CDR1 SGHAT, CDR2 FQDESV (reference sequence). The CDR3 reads CASSLKGANTEAFF. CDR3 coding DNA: TGTGCCAGCAGCTTGAAAGGGGCGAACACTGAAGCTTTCTTT. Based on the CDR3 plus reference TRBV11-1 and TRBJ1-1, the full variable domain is EAEVAQSPRYKITEKSQAVAFWCDPISGHATLYWYRQILGQGPELLVQFQDESVVDDSQLPKDRFSAERLKGVDSTLKIQPAELGDSAMYLCASSLKGANTEAFFGQGTRLTVV.